Listed below are T cell receptor beta chains from one sample, sequenced in a study of response to subunit inactivated influenza vaccine. MiXCR, run by TCRdb on the RT-PCR reads, gives a single entry per CDR3 protein. This table has about 540,000 distinct CDR3 sequences, around 21% appearing once. These data also featured in a second study, about T cells expressing NK-cell markers.

The source was CD4+ T cells sorted from PBMCs, collected 11 to 12 days after vaccination. The receptors were sampled from a man aged 45 to 65 who received an inactivated influenza vaccine. Each CDR3 is given with its conserved first and last residue.

j_gene: TRBJ1-5
v_gene: TRBV6-2/TRBV6-3
CDR3aa: CASSYSRAANQPQHF

j_gene: TRBJ2-1
v_gene: TRBV4-3
CDR3aa: CASSLEGRNEQFF

j_gene: TRBJ2-1
v_gene: TRBV15
CDR3aa: CATSSAYNEQFF

j_gene: TRBJ2-3
v_gene: TRBV24-1
CDR3aa: CATSDLRQGAPSTDTQYF

j_gene: TRBJ2-7
v_gene: TRBV7-2
CDR3aa: CASSPRDRGVKYF

j_gene: TRBJ1-3
v_gene: TRBV4-3
CDR3aa: CASSQDGQAGNTIYF

j_gene: TRBJ2-3
v_gene: TRBV11-2
CDR3aa: CASSLEASGRVSTDTQYF

j_gene: TRBJ2-1
v_gene: TRBV5-1
CDR3aa: CASSLLPSGAYNEQFF

j_gene: TRBJ2-7
v_gene: TRBV5-1
CDR3aa: CASSWNSYEQYF

j_gene: TRBJ1-1
v_gene: TRBV20-1
CDR3aa: CSARRQGARAEAFF

j_gene: TRBJ2-3
v_gene: TRBV20-1
CDR3aa: CSAREPSGRGTDTQYF

j_gene: TRBJ2-2
v_gene: TRBV7-6
CDR3aa: CASSLLISNTGELFF

j_gene: TRBJ2-1
v_gene: TRBV2
CDR3aa: CASVTGSSYNEQFF

j_gene: TRBJ2-5
v_gene: TRBV7-9
CDR3aa: CASSLVFGIAQETQYF

j_gene: TRBJ2-5
v_gene: TRBV20-1
CDR3aa: CSANRQLQETQYF

j_gene: TRBJ2-3
v_gene: TRBV7-9
CDR3aa: CASSPLRFSGTDTQYF

j_gene: TRBJ2-6
v_gene: TRBV5-1
CDR3aa: CASTPEGSSGANVLTF

j_gene: TRBJ2-3
v_gene: TRBV20-1
CDR3aa: CSASRGGDTQYF

j_gene: TRBJ2-3
v_gene: TRBV2
CDR3aa: CASIPMRSTDTQYF

j_gene: TRBJ2-1
v_gene: TRBV29-1
CDR3aa: CSVTGTLSYNEQFF

j_gene: TRBJ2-7
v_gene: TRBV20-1
CDR3aa: CSARRDEQYF

j_gene: TRBJ2-1
v_gene: TRBV15
CDR3aa: CATSRTSGRVANEQFF

j_gene: TRBJ1-2
v_gene: TRBV5-8
CDR3aa: CASSLRSGADNYGYTF

j_gene: TRBJ2-1
v_gene: TRBV29-1
CDR3aa: CSVEDLWGEGQGTVEQFF

j_gene: TRBJ2-3
v_gene: TRBV7-2
CDR3aa: CASSLTGGGPDTQYF

j_gene: TRBJ2-3
v_gene: TRBV15
CDR3aa: CATSTAGTGVRTQYF